This paragraph reports one TCR beta chain. Trimming cost V 5 bases and J 7 bases, with 17 bases left between them. This CDR3 has 15 amino acids. Germline V gives CDR1 SGHTA, CDR2 FQGNSA. This record belongs to a study of blood T cell repertoires in COVID-19. In the original analysis: From reference gene primer amplification, estimates of nucleated cell counts were derived. Some clones are missing from TCRdb's copy, which holds only in-frame ones; the method was immunoSEQ multiplex PCR. V and J calls and clone size come straight from that table; D and trimming were deduced from the DNA. The sample lists about 97,000 clones; more than 65% were seen once.

Sequenced material: peripheral blood. The TCR originated in a man aged 55-75 years with acute or convalescent COVID-19. The chain employs TRBV7-2 and TRBJ1-4; D might be TRBD1 (5 bases). DNA for the CDR3: TGTGCCAGCAGCCTCCCGGGGGGAACGGGTGAAAAACTGTTTTTT. It yields the protein CASSLPGGTGEKLFF.